Reported below is one T cell receptor beta chain. The data stem from a study of blood T cells in healthy people across ages. CDR3 length: 15 amino acids. CDR1 and CDR2 (germline): SGHTA, FQGNSA. The authors ran a second PCR of about 6 to 11 cycles using a sample-barcoded 5' primer and a J-beta primer mix. TCRdb analysed the 5' RACE reads with MiXCR anew, one entry per CDR3 protein. This sample has hundreds of thousands of distinct CDR3 sequences, with about 36% found just once. This TCR derives from a man younger than 35 in good health. Source material: blood. The chain uses TRBV7-2 and TRBJ2-4; 8 bases match TRBD1. The J call may be mistaken, given a closer DNA end match to TRBJ2-7. The CDR3 DNA is TGTGCCAGCAGCTTAATCGGACAGGGCTCCTACGAGCAGTACTTC. Translated, it gives CASSLIGQGSYEQYF.